These 16 T cell receptor beta chains share one sample of origin, sequenced in a study of blood T cell repertoires in COVID-19 (dated by TCRdb to the early 2020s). Library prep was done by the immunoSEQ multiplex PCR assay. TCRdb stores this immuneACCESS table with in-frame sequences only. Part of the clones is absent; in the studies checked, under half of the shortfall reflects unresolved V genes, and no reason is known for the rest. The sample has about 130,000 clones on record, around 75% of them singletons. The ten largest make up about 5% of the sample. Sequenced input: peripheral blood. The receptors were gathered from a woman in her seventies with COVID-19, enrolled during active disease.

This chain joins TRBV29-1 and TRBJ1-2; tentatively, D is TRBD1 (6 bases). The CDR3 length is 13 residues. Trimming shortened V by 6 bases and J by 4 bases, and 15 bases separated the two germline ends. Germline-derived CDR1 and CDR2 are SQVTM and ANQGSEA. This CDR3 is CSVDSKGGYGYTF. The CDR3 DNA reads TGCAGCGTGGACAGTAAAGGGGGCTATGGCTACACCTTC.

This clone has just one count. The V call is TRBV7-2, the J call TRBJ1-1, with 8 bases identical to TRBD1. CDR3 length: 14 amino acids. V lost 5 bases, J lost 4 bases, and 6 bases stayed unmatched. CDR1 and CDR2 (germline): SGHTA, FQGNSA. The CDR3 DNA sequence: TGTGCCAGCAGCACATTCGACAGGGGCACTGAAGCTTTCTTT. Its translation is CASSTFDRGTEAFF.

The chain carries TRBV4-2 and TRBJ1-1; D is uncertain. Trimming took off 0 bases at V and 2 bases at J, with 13 bases between the two ends. Germline assignment: CDR1 LGHNA and CDR2 YNFKEQ. This CDR3 comprises 16 residues. The CDR3 is CASSQDNAQYNTEAFF. CDR3 nucleotide sequence: TGTGCCAGCAGCCAAGATAATGCACAGTATAACACTGAAGCTTTCTTT.

This chain uses TRBV3-1 (or the pseudogene TRBV3-2) with TRBJ2-7; 7 nucleotides match TRBD2. CDR1 is LGHDT and CDR2 is YNNKEL in the germline V gene (reference sequence). The V and J ends lost 2 bases and 3 bases, in that order; junction bases with no gene match: 4. The CDR3 spans 14 residues. CDR3 loop: CASSQCTSDYEQYF. DNA of the CDR3: TGTGCCAGCAGCCAATGCACTAGCGACTACGAGCAGTACTTC.

V is TRBV6-5 and J is TRBJ1-1; maybe TRBD1 (5 bases). Germline loops: CDR1 MNHEY, CDR2 SVGAGI. This CDR3 has 15 amino acids. Trimming took off 6 bases at V and 2 bases at J, with 16 bases between the two ends. The CDR3 loop reads CASSLGHTPNTEAFF. The CDR3 coding sequence is TGTGCCAGCAGCTTGGGGCATACTCCAAACACTGAAGCTTTCTTT.

The V gene is TRBV28, the J gene TRBJ2-1; 8 nucleotides align to TRBD2. The ends lost 7 bases at V and 8 bases at J; junction bases unmatched: 13. CDR3 length equals 15 residues. Germline assignment: CDR1 MDHEN and CDR2 SYDVKM. This CDR3 reads CASNPWGTSLDEQFF. CDR3 in DNA: TGTGCCAGCAACCCTTGGGGGACTAGTTTGGATGAGCAGTTCTTC.

The V call is TRBV6-1, the J call TRBJ1-2; possible D gene TRBD1, 5 bases. The germline CDR1 and CDR2 sequences are MNHNS and SASEGT. The CDR3 runs to 15 residues. The V end was cut by 1 base, the J end by 0 bases, with 9 bases between. CDR3 amino acids: CASSEGGGTNYGYTF. CDR3 nucleotide sequence: TGTGCCAGCAGTGAAGGGGGCGGAACTAACTATGGCTACACCTTC.

This chain joins TRBV18 and TRBJ1-2; 9 bases fit TRBD1. Trimming took 5 bases from V and 7 from J; bases not matched to a gene: 11. The germline V gene has CDR1 KGHSH and CDR2 LQKENI. The CDR3 length is 15 residues. The DNA of the CDR3 is TGTGCCAGCTCAACTAACAGGGGGCAGGGGTCTGGCTACACCTTC. As protein: CASSTNRGQGSGYTF.

This chain connects TRBV5-5 to TRBJ2-7; D gene ambiguous. The CDR3 runs to 13 residues. Germline values: CDR1 SGHKS, CDR2 YYEKEE (reference sequence). With 4 bases removed from V and 2 bases from J, the gap between germline ends came to 10 bases. CDR3 sequence (DNA): TGTGCCAGCAGCCAAGACACCACCTACGAGCAGTACTTC. It yields the protein CASSQDTTYEQYF.

This sequence joins TRBV7-2 and TRBJ2-5; 8 nucleotides match TRBD2. The trim removed 5 bases at V and 7 bases at J, leaving 12 bases unmatched. The germline V gene has CDR1 SGHTA and CDR2 FQGNSA. The CDR3 has 15 amino acids. This CDR3 is CASSTTSGPQGTQYF. The CDR3 region has the DNA TGTGCCAGCAGCACTACTAGCGGTCCCCAGGGGACCCAGTACTTC.

The V call is TRBV27, the J call TRBJ2-7, with D possibly matching TRBD1 (9 bases). The CDR3 length is 18 residues. Deletions cut 7 bases from V and 4 bases from J, with 29 bases between. Germline V gives CDR1 MNHEY, CDR2 SMNVEV (reference sequence). CDR3 in DNA: TGTGCCAGCACCCGGGAGGGGCCGATACAGGGGGCGAAGTACGAGCAGTACTTC. The encoded protein is CASTREGPIQGAKYEQYF.

This clone was seen a few times. V gene TRBV15 combines with J gene TRBJ1-1; possible D gene TRBD1, 5 bases. This CDR3 has 15 residues. CDR1 and CDR2 (germline): LNHNV, YYDKDF (reference sequence). Deletions cut 0 bases from V and 2 bases from J, with 10 bases between. The CDR3 spells CATSREKGYNTEAFF. CDR3 nucleotides: TGTGCCACCAGCAGAGAGAAGGGGTACAACACTGAAGCTTTCTTT.

The V and J genes are TRBV19 and TRBJ1-6; 8 bases are a match to TRBD1. Trimming cost V 9 bases and J 0 bases; bases outside gene matches: 7. Germline V gene sequence: CDR1 LNHDA, CDR2 SQIVND (reference sequence). This CDR3 has 16 residues. The CDR3 protein is CASLRTGNSYNSPLHF. The CDR3, as DNA: TGTGCCAGCCTTCGGACAGGGAACTCCTATAATTCACCCCTCCACTTT.

The chain couples TRBV9 to TRBJ2-3; D gene uncertain. This CDR3 comprises 15 residues. The V gene's germline CDR1 is SGDLS and CDR2 YYNGEE. V was trimmed by 3 bases and J by 2 bases, leaving 13 bases between them. CDR3 loop: CASSDLRVPTDTQYF. In nucleotides, the CDR3 is TGTGCCAGCAGCGACCTTCGGGTCCCCACAGATACGCAGTATTTT.

The rearrangement links TRBV5-1 to TRBJ2-5; no firm D call. The germline CDR1 and CDR2 sequences are SGHRS and YFSETQ. The germline V and J ends were trimmed by 1 base and 1 base, with 8 bases remaining between them. This CDR3 has 14 amino acids. The CDR3 is CASSLTQPQETQYF. The CDR3 DNA sequence: TGCGCCAGCAGCTTGACACAGCCCCAAGAGACCCAGTACTTC.

This clone appeared a single time. The chain has TRBV2 and TRBJ1-5; no clear D gene. Between the trimmed V and J ends, which lost 8 bases and 1 base, there was a span of 9 bases. CDR1 and CDR2 from the germline V gene are SNHLY and FYNNEI. The CDR3 covers 13 residues. This chain's CDR3 is CASGQISNQPQHF. Written as DNA, the CDR3 is TGTGCCAGCGGGCAGATAAGCAATCAGCCCCAGCATTTT. The full variable domain, completed using reference TRBV2 and TRBJ1-5, is EPEVTQTPSHQVTQMGQEVILRCVPISNHLYFYWYRQILGQKVEFLVSFYNNEISEKSEIFDDQFSVERPDGSNFTLKIRSTKLEDSAMYFCASGQISNQPQHFGDGTRLSIL.